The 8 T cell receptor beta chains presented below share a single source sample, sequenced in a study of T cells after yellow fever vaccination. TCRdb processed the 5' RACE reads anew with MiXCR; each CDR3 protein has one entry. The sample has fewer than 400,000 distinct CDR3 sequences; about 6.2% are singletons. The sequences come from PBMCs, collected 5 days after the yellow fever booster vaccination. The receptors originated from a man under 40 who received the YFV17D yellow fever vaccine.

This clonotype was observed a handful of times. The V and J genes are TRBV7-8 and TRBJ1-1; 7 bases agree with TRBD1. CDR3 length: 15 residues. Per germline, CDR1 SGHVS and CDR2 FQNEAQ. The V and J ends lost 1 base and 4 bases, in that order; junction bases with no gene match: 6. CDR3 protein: CASSLGQGVGTEAFF. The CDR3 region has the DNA TGTGCCAGCAGCTTAGGGCAGGGGGTTGGCACTGAAGCTTTCTTT.

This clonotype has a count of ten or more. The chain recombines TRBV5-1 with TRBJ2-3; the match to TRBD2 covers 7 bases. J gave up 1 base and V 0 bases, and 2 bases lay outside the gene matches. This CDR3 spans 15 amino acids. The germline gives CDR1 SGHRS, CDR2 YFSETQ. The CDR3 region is CASSLVAGGTDTQYF. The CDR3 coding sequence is TGCGCCAGCAGCTTGGTTGCGGGAGGCACAGATACGCAGTATTTT. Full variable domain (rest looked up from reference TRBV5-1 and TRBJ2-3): KAGVTQTPRYLIKTRGQQVTLSCSPISGHRSVSWYQQTPGQGLQFLFEYFSETQRNKGNFPGRFSGRQFSNSRSEMNVSTLELGDSALYLCASSLVAGGTDTQYFGPGTRLTVL.

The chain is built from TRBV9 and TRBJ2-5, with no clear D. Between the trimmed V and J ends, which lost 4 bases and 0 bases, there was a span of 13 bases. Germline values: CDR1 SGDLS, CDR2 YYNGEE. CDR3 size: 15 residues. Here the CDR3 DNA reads TGTGCCAGCAGCCGCGCCCCACCCGACCAAGAGACCCAGTACTTC. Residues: CASSRAPPDQETQYF.

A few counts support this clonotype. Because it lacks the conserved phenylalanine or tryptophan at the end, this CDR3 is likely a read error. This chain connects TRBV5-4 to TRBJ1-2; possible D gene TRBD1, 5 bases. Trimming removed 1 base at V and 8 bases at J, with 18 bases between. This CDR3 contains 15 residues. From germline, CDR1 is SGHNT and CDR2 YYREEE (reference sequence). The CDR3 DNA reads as TGTGCCAGCAGCTTGCCACCGGACAAGGGCGGAGGCTACACCTTA. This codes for CASSLPPDKGGGYTL.

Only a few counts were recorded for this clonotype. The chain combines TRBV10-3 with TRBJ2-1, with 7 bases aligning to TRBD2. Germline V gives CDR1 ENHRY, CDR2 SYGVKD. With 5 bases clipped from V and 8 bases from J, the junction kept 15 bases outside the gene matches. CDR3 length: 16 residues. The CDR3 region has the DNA TGTGCCATCAGTTCTCCAAAGCGGGACCGACCCGATGAGCAGTTCTTC. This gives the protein CAISSPKRDRPDEQFF.

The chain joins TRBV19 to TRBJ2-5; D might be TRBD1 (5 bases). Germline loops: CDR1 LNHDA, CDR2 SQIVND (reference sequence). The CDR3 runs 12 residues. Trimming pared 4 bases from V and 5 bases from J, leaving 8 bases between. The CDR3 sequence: CASSTGIETQYF. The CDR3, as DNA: TGTGCCAGTAGTACAGGGATTGAGACCCAGTACTTC.

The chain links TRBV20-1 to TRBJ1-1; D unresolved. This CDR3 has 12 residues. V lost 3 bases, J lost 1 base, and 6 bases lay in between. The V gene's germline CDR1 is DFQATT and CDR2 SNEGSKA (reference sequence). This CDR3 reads CSASVENTEAFF. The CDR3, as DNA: TGCAGTGCTAGTGTGGAGAACACTGAAGCTTTCTTT.

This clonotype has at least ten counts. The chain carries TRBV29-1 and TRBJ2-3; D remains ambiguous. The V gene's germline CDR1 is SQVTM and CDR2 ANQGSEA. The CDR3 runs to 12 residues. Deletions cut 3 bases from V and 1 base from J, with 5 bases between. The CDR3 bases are TGCAGCGTTGATGGTGGCACAGATACGCAGTATTTT. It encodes CSVDGGTDTQYF.